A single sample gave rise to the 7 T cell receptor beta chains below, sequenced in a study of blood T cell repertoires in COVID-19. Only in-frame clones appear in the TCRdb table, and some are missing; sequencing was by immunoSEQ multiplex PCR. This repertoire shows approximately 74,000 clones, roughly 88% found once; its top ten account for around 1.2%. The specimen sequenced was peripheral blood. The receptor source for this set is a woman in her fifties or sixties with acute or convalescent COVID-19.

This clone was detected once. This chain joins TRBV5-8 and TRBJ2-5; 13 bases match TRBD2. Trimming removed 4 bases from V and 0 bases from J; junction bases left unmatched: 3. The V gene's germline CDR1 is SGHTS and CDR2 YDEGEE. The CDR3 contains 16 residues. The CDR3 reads CASSVGTSGDQETQYF. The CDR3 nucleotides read TGTGCCAGCAGCGTCGGGACTAGCGGGGACCAAGAGACCCAGTACTTC.

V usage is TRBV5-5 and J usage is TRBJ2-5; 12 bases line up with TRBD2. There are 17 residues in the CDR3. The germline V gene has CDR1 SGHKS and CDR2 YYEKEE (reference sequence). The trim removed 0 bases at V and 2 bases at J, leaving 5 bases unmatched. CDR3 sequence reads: CASSLALAGGRQETQYF. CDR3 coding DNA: TGTGCCAGCAGCTTGGCTCTAGCGGGGGGGAGGCAAGAGACCCAGTACTTC.

CDR3 sequence: CASSDQGNTIYF. CDR3 DNA sequence: TGTGCCAGCAGCGACCAGGGGAACACCATATATTTT. The chain carries TRBV5-4 and TRBJ1-3, with D perhaps TRBD1 (6 bases). The CDR3 is 12 residues long. Trimming shortened V by 4 bases and J by 7 bases, and 9 bases separated the two germline ends. Germline V gives CDR1 SGHNT, CDR2 YYREEE (reference sequence).

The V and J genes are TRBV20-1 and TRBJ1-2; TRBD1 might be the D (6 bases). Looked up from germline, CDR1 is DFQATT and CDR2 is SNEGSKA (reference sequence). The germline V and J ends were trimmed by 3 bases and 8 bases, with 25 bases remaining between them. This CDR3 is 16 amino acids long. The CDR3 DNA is TGCAGTGCTAGTTCTACGACAGGACCCCTATCGGCCGGCTACACCTTC. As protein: CSASSTTGPLSAGYTF.

The CDR3 loop is CASSLAGGNQPQHF. CDR3 nucleotide sequence: TGTGCCAGCAGCTTAGCAGGGGGCAATCAGCCCCAGCATTTT. This chain uses TRBV11-3 with TRBJ1-5; D may be TRBD1 (6 bases). With 1 base removed from V and 2 bases from J, the gap between germline ends came to 6 bases. The length of the CDR3 is 14 residues. CDR1 is SGHNT and CDR2 is YENEEA in the germline V gene.

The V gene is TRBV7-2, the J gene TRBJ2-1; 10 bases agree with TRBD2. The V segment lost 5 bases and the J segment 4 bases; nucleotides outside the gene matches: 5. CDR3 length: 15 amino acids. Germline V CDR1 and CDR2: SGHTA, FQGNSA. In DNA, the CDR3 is TGTGCCAGCAGCCCCCGTAGCGGGGGGTACAATGAGCAGTTCTTC. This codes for CASSPRSGGYNEQFF.

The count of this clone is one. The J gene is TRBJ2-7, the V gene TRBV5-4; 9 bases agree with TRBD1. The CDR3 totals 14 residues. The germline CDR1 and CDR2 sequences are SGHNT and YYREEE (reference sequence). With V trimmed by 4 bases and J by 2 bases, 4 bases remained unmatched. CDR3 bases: TGTGCCAGCAGCCGACAGGGGGGCCCCTACGAGCAGTACGTC. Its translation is CASSRQGGPYEQYV.